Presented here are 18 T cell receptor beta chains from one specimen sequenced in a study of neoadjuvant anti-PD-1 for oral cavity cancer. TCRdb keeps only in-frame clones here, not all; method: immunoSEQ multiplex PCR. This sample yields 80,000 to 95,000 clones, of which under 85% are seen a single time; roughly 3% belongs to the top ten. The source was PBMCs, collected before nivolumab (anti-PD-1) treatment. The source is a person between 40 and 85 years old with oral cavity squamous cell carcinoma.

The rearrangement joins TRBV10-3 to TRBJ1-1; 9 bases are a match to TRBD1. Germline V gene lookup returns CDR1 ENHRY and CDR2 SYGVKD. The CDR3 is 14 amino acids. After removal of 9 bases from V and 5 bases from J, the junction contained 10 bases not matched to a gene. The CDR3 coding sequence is TGTGCCATTTCGGACAGGGGAGAGGATACTGAAGCTTTCTTT. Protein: CAISDRGEDTEAFF.

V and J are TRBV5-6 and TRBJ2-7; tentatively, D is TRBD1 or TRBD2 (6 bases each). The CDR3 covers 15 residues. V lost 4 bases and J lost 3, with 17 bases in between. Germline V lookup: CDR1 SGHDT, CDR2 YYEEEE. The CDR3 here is CASSAALGGSYEQYF. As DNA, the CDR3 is TGTGCCAGCAGCGCAGCGTTGGGGGGCAGCTACGAGCAGTACTTC.

CDR3 nucleotide sequence: TGTGCCAGTAGCCCGAACGGACTAGCGAGCTACGAGCAGTACTTC. Translated, it gives CASSPNGLASYEQYF. The genes are TRBV19 and TRBJ2-7; 9 bases align to TRBD2. This CDR3 contains 15 residues. V shed 6 bases, J shed 3 bases, and the junction held 9 bases outside the gene matches. The germline V gene has CDR1 LNHDA and CDR2 SQIVND (reference sequence).

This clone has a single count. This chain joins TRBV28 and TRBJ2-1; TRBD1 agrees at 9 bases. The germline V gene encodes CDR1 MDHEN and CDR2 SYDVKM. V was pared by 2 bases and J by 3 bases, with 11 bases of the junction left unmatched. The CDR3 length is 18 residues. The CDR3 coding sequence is TGTGCCAGCAGTTTAGCAGGGCCGGGACAGGGATTCTACAATGAGCAGTTCTTC. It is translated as CASSLAGPGQGFYNEQFF.

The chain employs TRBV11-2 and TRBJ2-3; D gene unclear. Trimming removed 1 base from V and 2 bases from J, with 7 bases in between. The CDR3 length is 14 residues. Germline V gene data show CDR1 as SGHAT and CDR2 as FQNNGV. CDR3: CASSLGRATDTQYF. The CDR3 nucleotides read TGTGCCAGCAGCTTAGGACGGGCCACAGATACGCAGTATTTT.

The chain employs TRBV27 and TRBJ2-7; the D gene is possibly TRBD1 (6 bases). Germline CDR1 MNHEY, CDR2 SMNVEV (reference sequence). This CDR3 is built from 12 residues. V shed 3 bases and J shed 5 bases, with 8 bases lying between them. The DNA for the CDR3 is TGTGCCAGCAGTTTGAGGGGGAACGAGCAGTACTTC. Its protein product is CASSLRGNEQYF.

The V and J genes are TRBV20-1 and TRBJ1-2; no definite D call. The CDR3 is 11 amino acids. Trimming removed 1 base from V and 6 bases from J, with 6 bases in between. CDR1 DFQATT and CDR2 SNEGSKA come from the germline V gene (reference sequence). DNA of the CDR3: TGCAGTGCTAGAGGAGGGAATGGCTACACCTTC. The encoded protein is CSARGGNGYTF.

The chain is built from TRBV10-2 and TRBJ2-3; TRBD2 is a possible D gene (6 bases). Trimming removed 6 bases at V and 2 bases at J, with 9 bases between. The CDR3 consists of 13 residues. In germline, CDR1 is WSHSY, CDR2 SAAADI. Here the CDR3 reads CASRGTYTDTQYF. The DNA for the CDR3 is TGCGCCAGCAGAGGGACTTACACAGATACGCAGTATTTT.

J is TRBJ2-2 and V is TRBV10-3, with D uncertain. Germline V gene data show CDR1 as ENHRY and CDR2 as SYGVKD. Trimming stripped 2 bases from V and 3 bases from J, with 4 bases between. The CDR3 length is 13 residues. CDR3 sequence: CAISERDTGELFF. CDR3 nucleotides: TGTGCCATCAGTGAGCGGGACACCGGGGAGCTGTTTTTT.

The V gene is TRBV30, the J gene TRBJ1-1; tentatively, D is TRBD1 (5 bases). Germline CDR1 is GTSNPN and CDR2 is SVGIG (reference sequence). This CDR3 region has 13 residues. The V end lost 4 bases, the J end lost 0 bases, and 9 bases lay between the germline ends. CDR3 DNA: TGTGCCTGGAATCCAGGGCTGAACACTGAAGCTTTCTTT. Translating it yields CAWNPGLNTEAFF.

CDR3 loop: CASSPRQNDEKLFF. In DNA, the CDR3 is TGTGCCAGCAGCCCTCGACAGAATGATGAAAAACTGTTTTTT. V gene TRBV7-3 combines with J gene TRBJ1-4, with a weak D call TRBD1 (5 bases). There are 14 residues in the CDR3. The V and J ends lost 5 bases and 6 bases respectively, with 13 bases between them. CDR1 is SGHTA and CDR2 is FQGTGA in the germline V gene.

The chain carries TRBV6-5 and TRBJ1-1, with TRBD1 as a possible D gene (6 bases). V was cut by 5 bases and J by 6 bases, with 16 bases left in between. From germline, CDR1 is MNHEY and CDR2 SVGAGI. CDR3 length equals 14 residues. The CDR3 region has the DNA TGTGCCAGCAGTGCCTTAGGGACAACAGCTGAAGCTTTCTTT. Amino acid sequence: CASSALGTTAEAFF.

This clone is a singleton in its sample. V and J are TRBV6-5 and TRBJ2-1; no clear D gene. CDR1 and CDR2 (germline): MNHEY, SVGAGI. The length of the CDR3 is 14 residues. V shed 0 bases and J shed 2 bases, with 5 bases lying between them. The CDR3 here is CASSYSFTYNEQFF. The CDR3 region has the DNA TGTGCCAGCAGTTACTCGTTCACCTACAATGAGCAGTTCTTC.

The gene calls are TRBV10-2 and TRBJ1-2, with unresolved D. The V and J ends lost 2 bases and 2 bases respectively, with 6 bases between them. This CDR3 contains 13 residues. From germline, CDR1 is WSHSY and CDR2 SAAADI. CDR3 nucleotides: TGCGCCAGCAGTGAGCTGGGGAACTATGGCTACACCTTC. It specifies CASSELGNYGYTF.

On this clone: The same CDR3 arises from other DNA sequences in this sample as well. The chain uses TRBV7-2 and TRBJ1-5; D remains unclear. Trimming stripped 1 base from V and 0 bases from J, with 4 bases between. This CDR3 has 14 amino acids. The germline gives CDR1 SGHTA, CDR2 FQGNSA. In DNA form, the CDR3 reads TGTGCCAGCAGCTTAGGTTATAGCAATCAGCCCCAGCATTTT. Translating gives CASSLGYSNQPQHF.

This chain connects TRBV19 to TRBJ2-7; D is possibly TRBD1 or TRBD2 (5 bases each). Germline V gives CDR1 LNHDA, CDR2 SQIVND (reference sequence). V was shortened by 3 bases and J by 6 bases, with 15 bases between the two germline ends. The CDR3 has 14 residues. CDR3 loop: CASSIRLGPIEQYF. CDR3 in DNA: TGTGCCAGTAGTATTAGGCTGGGACCCATCGAGCAGTACTTC.

CDR3 amino acids: CASSLAPTDTQYF. The CDR3 DNA is TGTGCCAGCAGCTTAGCCCCCACAGATACGCAGTATTTT. The J gene is TRBJ2-3, the V gene TRBV11-3, with unresolved D. The CDR3 spans 13 residues. Trimming removed 1 base at V and 2 bases at J, with 4 bases between. CDR1 is SGHNT and CDR2 is YENEEA in the germline V gene. The entire variable domain, with the rest obtained from reference TRBV11-3 and TRBJ2-3, is as follows: EAGVVQSPRYKIIEKKQPVAFWCNPISGHNTLYWYLQNLGQGPELLIRYENEEAVDDSQLPKDRFSAERLKGVDSTLKIQPAELGDSAVYLCASSLAPTDTQYFGPGTRLTVL.

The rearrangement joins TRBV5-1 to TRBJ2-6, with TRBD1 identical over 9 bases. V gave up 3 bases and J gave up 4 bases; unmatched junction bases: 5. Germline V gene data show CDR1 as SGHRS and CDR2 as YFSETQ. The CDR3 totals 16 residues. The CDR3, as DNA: TGCGCCAGCAGCTCCGGGACAGGGACCGGGGCCAACGTCCTGACTTTC. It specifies CASSSGTGTGANVLTF.